This T cell receptor beta chain appears in the sequencing data of a study of post-analysis software for immune sequencing data. This clonotype was found a few times. Its antigen is not known. One junction end disagrees with the germline gene, perhaps due to a read error. Points from the study as a whole: Versus controls, multiple sclerosis patients showed significantly lower diversity (normalized Chao1). By F measure, strong co-clustering occurred among samples prepared in the same batch. When patients were compared with controls, 4 or 5 TRBV segments were more frequent, TRBV5-6, TRBV5-1 and TRBV20-1 among them.

CDR1 is DFQATT, CDR2 SNEGSKA, per germline (reference sequence). The CDR3 has 11 amino acids. Unique-molecular-identifier-tagged TCR beta cDNA libraries were used. Some 500,000 cDNA molecules were obtained per 1 to 10 million input T cells. TCRdb ran MiXCR on the PCR reads and lists one entry per CDR3 protein. The sample has about 820,000 distinct CDR3 sequences; 53% are singletons. Sequenced: blood. The receptor was derived from a girl between 5 and 17 years old with multiple sclerosis. The chain is built from TRBV20-1 and TRBJ2-4; 7 nucleotides match TRBD1. The J call could be wrong; TRBJ2-7 is a better fit for the DNA end. The CDR3 protein is CSAGDRVEQYF. The CDR3 nucleotides read TGCAGTGCTGGAGACAGGGTCGAGCAGTACTTC.